Listed below are T cell receptor beta chains from one sample, sequenced in a study of monozygotic twins with inflammatory bowel disease. Following a re-call of the 5' RACE reads, TCRdb has one entry per CDR3 protein and lacks DNA. This listing includes 190,000 or so distinct CDR3 sequences. The sequencing input was blood. The receptors were gathered from a human donor with ulcerative colitis or Crohn's disease, or a healthy co-twin of an affected twin (not recorded which). Both conserved end residues are part of each CDR3.

v_call,j_call,cdr3_aa
TRBV6-1,TRBJ1-4,CASRLGFSNEKLFF
TRBV12-3/TRBV12-4,TRBJ1-2,CASSLAEGRYGYTF
TRBV9,TRBJ2-5,CASSGHNRVPETQYF
TRBV7-2,TRBJ1-5,CASSLGGINQPQHF
TRBV11-2,TRBJ2-1,CASRKGLAGAWYNEQFF
TRBV12-3/TRBV12-4,TRBJ1-5,CASSLGQGAGQPQHF
TRBV25-1,TRBJ2-3,CASSAHRQVPDTQYF
TRBV18,TRBJ1-2,CASSPDASNYGYTF
TRBV3-1,TRBJ2-3,CASSQEGFSTDTQYF
TRBV7-2,TRBJ2-3,CASSDRGQGATDTQYF
TRBV24-1,TRBJ2-7,CATSDPGTGAFEQYF
TRBV5-1,TRBJ1-1,CASLGVPNTEAFF
TRBV6-4,TRBJ2-1,CASSDGQHNEQFF
TRBV2,TRBJ2-3,CASNLAGGASDTQYF
TRBV2,TRBJ2-5,CASGGDAQETQYF
TRBV4-1,TRBJ2-3,CASSQDGGGPDTQYF
TRBV6-5,TRBJ2-3,CASSSNDGVNTQYF
TRBV7-9,TRBJ2-1,CASIESGGLNEQFF
TRBV20-1,TRBJ2-2,CSAEGLAGGQNTGELFF
TRBV5-1,TRBJ2-2,CASSPPSVLGELFF
TRBV27,TRBJ1-6,CASRGIQNSPLHF
TRBV5-1,TRBJ2-7,CASSFSVSLAGDYEQYF
TRBV6-1,TRBJ1-6,CASGPHTTADNSPLHF
TRBV7-2,TRBJ2-1,CASSWGTGASYNEQFF
TRBV3-1,TRBJ2-1,CASSLLAAVNGGEQFF
TRBV7-2,TRBJ2-2,CASSLGLAVAGELFF
TRBV27,TRBJ2-7,CASQAGGTIYEQYF
TRBV24-1,TRBJ2-1,CATSDQEGVAKGSYNEQFF
TRBV11-2,TRBJ2-3,CASSFLAGGNTDTQYF
TRBV5-4,TRBJ1-5,CASSLGGTQNQPQHF
TRBV6-1,TRBJ2-5,CASSPALRGETQYF
TRBV20-1,TRBJ1-2,CSASLLRDRGSGGYTF
TRBV20-1,TRBJ1-4,CSAGIDATNEKLFF
TRBV11-2,TRBJ1-4,CASSPRQSGTTNEKLFF
TRBV11-2,TRBJ2-5,CASSLGKGGLQQETQYF
TRBV7-2,TRBJ2-7,CASSFQAGGSYEQYF
TRBV20-1,TRBJ1-4,CSARDGARRSTNEKLFF
TRBV20-1,TRBJ1-1,CSAREGAVGTFF
TRBV18,TRBJ2-4,CASSPGHKTKNIQYF
TRBV6-1,TRBJ2-2,CASGDGGTNTGELFF